The clone carrying this T cell receptor (beta chain) occurred once. Its cognate antigen is unknown. The PCR employed 60 Vbeta primers together with 13 Jbeta primers. TCRdb keeps only in-frame clones here, not all; method: immunoSEQ multiplex PCR. Of about 95,000 clones in the sample, 78% were seen once. CDR1 and CDR2 (germline): MNHNY, SVGAGI (reference sequence). The germline V and J ends were trimmed by 0 bases and 3 bases, with 15 bases remaining between them. The CDR3 is made up of 16 amino acids. This specimen comes from a study of cytomegalovirus exposure and HLA in healthy donors. Study-wide findings and caveats: Later, an analysis found that common viral pathogens appeared to be linked with several of the most significant clusters.

The chain couples TRBV6-6 to TRBJ2-7, with D tentatively TRBD2 (6 bases). Sequencing was performed on PBMCs. The clonotype was recovered from a woman aged 35 to 49 in good health and CMV-seropositive. For the CDR3, the DNA is TGTGCCAGCAGTTACTCGGAGGGGCAAGTTAGCTACGAGCAGTACTTC. Translated: CASSYSEGQVSYEQYF.